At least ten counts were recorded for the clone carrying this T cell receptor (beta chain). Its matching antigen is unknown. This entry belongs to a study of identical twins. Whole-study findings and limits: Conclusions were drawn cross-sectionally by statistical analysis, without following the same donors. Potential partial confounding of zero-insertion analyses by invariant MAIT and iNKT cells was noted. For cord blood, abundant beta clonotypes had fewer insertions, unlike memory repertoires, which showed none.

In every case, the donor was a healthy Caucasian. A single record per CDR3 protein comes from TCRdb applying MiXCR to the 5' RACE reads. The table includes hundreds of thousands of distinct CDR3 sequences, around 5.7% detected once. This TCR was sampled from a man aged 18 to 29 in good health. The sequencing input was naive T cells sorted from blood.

CDR3 nucleotide sequence: TGTGCCAGCAGGCTAGCGGATAGGAACACCGGGGAGCTGTTTTTT. This sequence encodes CASRLADRNTGELFF. V and J are TRBV12-3 or TRBV12-4 and TRBJ2-2, with 7 bases identical to TRBD2. V was pared by 6 bases and J by 1 base, with 5 bases of the junction left unmatched. The CDR3 has 15 residues.